The T cell receptor beta chain described here comes from a study of low-dose radiotherapy and immunotherapy resistance in tumors. Turning to the study itself: Intravenous ipilimumab 1 mg/kg every six weeks was given with nivolumab 240 mg every two weeks. One day prior to radiation and immunotherapy, intravenous cyclophosphamide at 200 mg/m2 was given, repeated every two weeks. Oral aspirin at 300 mg was taken daily by patients for four cycles, beginning on cycle 1 day 1.

Germline V gives CDR1 SGHRS, CDR2 YFSETQ. The CDR3 has 16 residues. V lost 4 bases and J lost 2; bases outside the gene matches: 9. The time point is: after trial treatment. Specified treatment: LDRT plus nivolumab, ipilimumab, low-dose cyclophosphamide and aspirin (RACIN trial). Every donor's regimen consisted of nivolumab, ipilimumab, aspirin, low-dose cyclophosphamide and low-dose radiotherapy. First-strand cDNA relied on TRAV- and TRBV-specific primers spanning alpha and beta chains. Over roughly 19 PCR cycles, TCRs were amplified from a constant-region primer and V-primer adapter. TCRdb re-called the reads through MiXCR, storing one row per CDR3 protein. The sample consists of about 30,000 distinct CDR3 sequences, around 47% of them appearing once.

The clonotype comes from a male donor with gallbladder cancer. The chain joins TRBV5-1 to TRBJ2-7; TRBD1 aligns across 10 bases. Sequenced here: PBMCs, sampled after low-dose radiotherapy plus immunotherapy. The CDR3 DNA sequence: TGCGCCAGCAGCGTGGACGGGACAGGGGTCCCCTACGAGCAGTACTTC. Residues: CASSVDGTGVPYEQYF.